This is a list of T cell receptor beta chains from one sample in a study of technical replicates of blood from a handful of donors. Produced via immunoSEQ multiplex PCR; TCRdb's table is partial and in-frame only. The repertoire has 70,000 to 95,000 clones, more than 90% of them found once; the top ten carry roughly 0.37%. Sample: T cells isolated from PBMCs. These receptor sequences come from a human donor in good health. Some clones in this sample may be carry-over from other donors' samples. CDR3s leave out the opening cysteine and the closing phenylalanine or tryptophan. Each record gives: J gene, V gene, CDR3 protein.

j_call: TRBJ2-1
v_call: TRBV27
cdr3_aa: ASSLRVTGQSYNEQF

j_call: TRBJ1-2
v_call: TRBV7-2
cdr3_aa: ASSLVLRNPRYGYT

j_call: TRBJ2-2
v_call: TRBV7-9
cdr3_aa: ASPRTVGTGELF

j_call: TRBJ1-1
v_call: TRBV6-5
cdr3_aa: ASSSGEEAF

j_call: TRBJ1-3
v_call: TRBV4-2
cdr3_aa: ASSQGSMNTIY

j_call: TRBJ1-1
v_call: TRBV5-1
cdr3_aa: ASNSQVKEAF

j_call: TRBJ1-1
v_call: TRBV6-5
cdr3_aa: ASRKGLEGF

j_call: TRBJ2-1
v_call: TRBV27
cdr3_aa: ASSLSSGRGYEQF

j_call: TRBJ1-3
v_call: TRBV6-1
cdr3_aa: ASSGDRGSGNTIY

j_call: TRBJ1-5
v_call: TRBV10-3
cdr3_aa: AISESNRQLQPQH